This record covers a single T cell receptor (beta chain). Its target is not known. This record belongs to a study of beta chain features in type 1 diabetes. Study observations and caveats: Shorter templates may be favored by PCR, equally so in patients and controls. Among patients with Type 1 diabetes, TCRB CDR3s were moderately but significantly shorter in every one of the four CD4+ subsets. The study left unresolved whether HLA type influences TCRB rearrangement.

It was one heparinised blood draw, averaging roughly 0.11 L, that each donor gave. Sort purity for all populations was recorded as exceeding 98%. Germline V CDR1 and CDR2: SGHAT, FQNNGV. This CDR3 has 13 amino acids. The junction had 1 base not matched to a gene; V was cut back by 5 bases and J by 2 bases. TCRB transcripts that were expressed got sequenced, as all of the isolated RNA had been reverse transcribed. Sequencing used immunoSEQ multiplex PCR; TCRdb keeps in-frame clones, though not all of them. The sample lists a few hundred thousand clones, around 14% occurring once. Input material: naive CD4+ T cells from blood. This TCR was recovered from a man aged 25 to 40 with type 1 diabetes. J is TRBJ2-3 and V is TRBV11-2; 7 positions match TRBD1. CDR3 coding DNA: TGTGCCAGCAGCGGGACAGTCACAGATACGCAGTATTTT. This codes for CASSGTVTDTQYF.